Listed below are T cell receptor beta chains from one sample, sequenced in a study of T cell responses to AZD1222 COVID-19 vaccine. The data were produced by immunoSEQ multiplex PCR, yet TCRdb's version contains in-frame clones alone and is incomplete. The table records about 110,000 clones, about 91% of them present only once. The sample here was peripheral blood, taken on day 0 of AZD1222 vaccination. The receptors were sampled from an adult in good health. CDR3s include the opening cysteine and the closing phenylalanine or tryptophan. D genes are given only for firm matches. Size is stated for part of the rows, as once, few or many counts, or as a class when the clone is expanded.

V gene	D gene	J gene	clone size	CDR3 protein	CDR3 DNA
TRBV6-5	-	TRBJ1-2	-	CASSWRSRDGYTF	TGTGCCAGCAGTTGGCGGTCGAGGGATGGCTACACCTTC
TRBV12-3/TRBV12-4	-	TRBJ1-5	few	CASRSDNQPQHF	TGTGCCAGCAGATCAGATAATCAGCCCCAGCATTTT
TRBV10-3	-	TRBJ1-6	-	CAISEHVPNSPLHF	TGTGCCATCAGTGAGCATGTGCCTAATTCACCCCTCCACTTT
TRBV4-2	-	TRBJ1-1	-	CASSQVGQTTDEAFF	TGTGCCAGCAGCCAAGTCGGACAGACAACCGATGAAGCTTTCTTT
TRBV9	TRBD1	TRBJ2-2	once	CASSVGGQGYTGELFF	TGTGCCAGCAGCGTAGGGGGACAGGGCTACACCGGGGAGCTGTTTTTT
TRBV6-5	TRBD1	TRBJ2-1	-	CASRQGAVKQFF	TGTGCCAGCCGACAGGGGGCGGTTAAGCAGTTCTTC
TRBV6-2/TRBV6-3	TRBD1	TRBJ1-3	-	CASSYGGTASGNTIYF	TGTGCCAGCAGTTACGGGGGGACAGCCTCTGGAAACACCATATATTTT
TRBV18	-	TRBJ2-2	-	CASSPRVGSDTGELFF	TGTGCCAGCTCACCACGGGTAGGGTCGGACACCGGGGAGCTGTTTTTT
TRBV27	TRBD1	TRBJ2-1	-	CASSLFYMTGGPSDNEQFF	TGTGCCAGCAGTTTATTCTATATGACAGGGGGTCCATCAGACAATGAGCAGTTCTTC
TRBV7-2	-	TRBJ1-2	-	CASSLVGTYFLYTF	TGTGCCAGCAGCTTAGTCGGGACCTACTTTCTTTACACCTTC
TRBV6-2/TRBV6-3	-	TRBJ1-2	-	CASSSPDSHTNYGYTF	TGTGCCAGCAGTTCGCCCGACAGCCACACTAACTATGGCTACACCTTC
TRBV4-2	TRBD1	TRBJ2-3	-	CASSPGTGTTDTQYF	TGTGCCAGCAGCCCCGGGACAGGGACTACAGATACGCAGTATTTT
TRBV7-9	TRBD1	TRBJ1-1	once	CASSSTGVAEAFF	TGTGCCAGCAGCTCAACAGGGGTAGCTGAAGCTTTCTTT
TRBV5-1	TRBD1	TRBJ2-1	-	CASSLVTGASYNEQFF	TGCGCCAGCAGCTTGGTTACAGGGGCCTCCTACAATGAGCAGTTCTTC
TRBV5-6	-	TRBJ1-1	-	CASSLWGGMNTEAFF	TGTGCCAGCAGCTTGTGGGGGGGCATGAACACTGAAGCTTTCTTT
TRBV3-1/TRBV3-2	TRBD1	TRBJ1-1	-	CASSQRTGRAEAFF	TGTGCCAGCAGCCAACGGACAGGGAGGGCTGAAGCTTTCTTT